This T cell receptor (beta chain) was obtained from a study of cytomegalovirus exposure and HLA in healthy donors. Study-level background: The roughly 120 validation repertoires matched the roughly 700 first-cohort repertoires in platform, a later analysis reported. Study conclusions and caveats: Overall, under 200 TCR beta chains were annotated as cytomegalovirus-associated. It was found in a later analysis that first-cohort TCR clusters tended to co-occur in the 100 to 150 validation repertoires.

Worth noting for this clone: As yet, its antigen is unknown.

Repertoires were generated with immunoSEQ multiplex PCR, while TCRdb's copy carries only in-frame clones and drops some. The table shows just under 150,000 clones, with roughly 89% occurring only once. CDR1 is SEHNR and CDR2 is FQNEAQ in the germline V gene (reference sequence). The V gene lost 5 bases and the J gene lost 6 bases, with 16 bases spanning the gap. The CDR3 is 14 residues long. The gene calls are TRBV7-9 and TRBJ1-1; no clear D. Sequenced material: PBMCs. The TCR was taken from a man aged 18 to 29 in good health and CMV-seropositive. DNA for the CDR3: TGTGCCAGCAGCGTAACACAGAGTGGGCCTGAAGCTTTCTTT. Encoded protein: CASSVTQSGPEAFF.